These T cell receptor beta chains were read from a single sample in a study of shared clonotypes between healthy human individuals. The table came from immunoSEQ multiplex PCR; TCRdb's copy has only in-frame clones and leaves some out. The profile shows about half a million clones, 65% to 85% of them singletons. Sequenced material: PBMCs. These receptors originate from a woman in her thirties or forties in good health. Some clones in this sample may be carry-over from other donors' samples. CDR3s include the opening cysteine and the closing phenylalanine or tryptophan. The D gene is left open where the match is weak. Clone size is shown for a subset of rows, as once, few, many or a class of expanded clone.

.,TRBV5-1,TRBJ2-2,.,CAARQGTNTGELFF,TGCGCCGCAAGGCAGGGTACGAACACCGGGGAGCTGTTTTTT
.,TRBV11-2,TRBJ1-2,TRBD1,CASSLVHTGVVEGYTF,TGTGCCAGCAGCTTAGTCCATACAGGGGTAGTGGAGGGCTACACCTTC
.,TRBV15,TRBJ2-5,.,CATSRDPSSQETQYF,TGTGCCACCAGCAGAGATCCCAGCAGTCAAGAGACCCAGTACTTC
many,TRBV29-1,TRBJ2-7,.,CSVEGGQSYEQYF,TGCAGCGTTGAAGGAGGACAGAGCTACGAGCAGTACTTC
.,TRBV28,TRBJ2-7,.,CASSRADDEQYF,TGTGCCAGCAGTCGCGCTGATGACGAGCAGTACTTC
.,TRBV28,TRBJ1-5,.,CASSLDPNQPQHF,TGTGCCAGCAGTTTAGACCCCAATCAGCCCCAGCATTTT
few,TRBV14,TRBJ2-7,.,CASSQGPGPRYEQYF,TGTGCCAGCAGCCAAGGGCCGGGACCCCGATACGAGCAGTACTTC
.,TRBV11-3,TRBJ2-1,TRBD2,CASSPRGSGRDEQFF,TGTGCCAGCAGCCCCCGAGGTAGCGGGAGGGATGAGCAGTTCTTC
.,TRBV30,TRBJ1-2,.,CAWSEARRDGYTF,TGTGCCTGGAGTGAAGCTCGGAGGGATGGCTACACCTTC
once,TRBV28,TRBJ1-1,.,CASSLWLGTYTEAFF,TGTGCCAGCAGTTTATGGCTGGGGACCTACACTGAAGCTTTCTTT
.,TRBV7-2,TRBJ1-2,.,CASSSNYGPRSHYGYTF,TGTGCCAGCAGCTCCAACTATGGGCCTCGTAGCCACTATGGCTACACCTTC